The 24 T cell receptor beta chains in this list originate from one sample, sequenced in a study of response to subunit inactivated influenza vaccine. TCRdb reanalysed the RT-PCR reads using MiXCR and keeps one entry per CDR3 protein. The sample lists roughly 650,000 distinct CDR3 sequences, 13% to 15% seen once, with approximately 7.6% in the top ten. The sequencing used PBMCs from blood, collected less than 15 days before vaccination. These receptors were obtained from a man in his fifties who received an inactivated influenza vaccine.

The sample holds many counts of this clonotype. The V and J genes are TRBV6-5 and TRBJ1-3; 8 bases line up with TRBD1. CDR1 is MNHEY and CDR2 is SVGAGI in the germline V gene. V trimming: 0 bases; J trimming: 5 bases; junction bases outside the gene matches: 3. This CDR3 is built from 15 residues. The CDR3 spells CASSYSGQGRNTIYF. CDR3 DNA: TGTGCCAGCAGTTACTCCGGACAGGGAAGAAACACCATATATTTT.

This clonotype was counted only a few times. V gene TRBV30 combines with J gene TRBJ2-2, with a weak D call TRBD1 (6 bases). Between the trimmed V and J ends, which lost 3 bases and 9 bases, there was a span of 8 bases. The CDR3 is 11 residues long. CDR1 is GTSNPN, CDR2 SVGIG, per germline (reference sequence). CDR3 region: CAWRGAWELFF. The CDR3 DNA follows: TGTGCCTGGAGGGGGGCGTGGGAGCTGTTTTTT. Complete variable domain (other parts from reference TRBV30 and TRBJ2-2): SQTIHQWPATLVQPVGSPLSLECTVEGTSNPNLYWYRQAAGRGLQLLFYSVGIGQISSEVPQNLSASRPQDRQFILSSKKLLLSDSGFYLCAWRGAWELFFGEGSRLTVL.

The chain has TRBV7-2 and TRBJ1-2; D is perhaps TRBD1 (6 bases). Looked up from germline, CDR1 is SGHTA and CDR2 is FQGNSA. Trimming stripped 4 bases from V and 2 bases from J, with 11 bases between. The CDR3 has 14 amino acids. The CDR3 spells CASSSRTENYGYTF. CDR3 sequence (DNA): TGTGCCAGCAGCTCCCGGACAGAGAACTATGGCTACACCTTC.

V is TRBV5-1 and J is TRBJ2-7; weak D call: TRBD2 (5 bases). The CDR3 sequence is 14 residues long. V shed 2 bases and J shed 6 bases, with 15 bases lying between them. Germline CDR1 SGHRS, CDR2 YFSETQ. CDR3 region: CASSFRGVAGEQYF. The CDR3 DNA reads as TGCGCCAGCAGCTTTCGGGGAGTAGCAGGCGAGCAGTACTTC.

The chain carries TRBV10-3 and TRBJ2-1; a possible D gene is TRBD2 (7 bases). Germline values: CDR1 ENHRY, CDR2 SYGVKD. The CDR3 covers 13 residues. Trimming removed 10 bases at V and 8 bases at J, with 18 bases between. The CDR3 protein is CATLRGAADEQFF. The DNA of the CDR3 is TGTGCCACCCTTCGGGGGGCCGCGGATGAGCAGTTCTTC.

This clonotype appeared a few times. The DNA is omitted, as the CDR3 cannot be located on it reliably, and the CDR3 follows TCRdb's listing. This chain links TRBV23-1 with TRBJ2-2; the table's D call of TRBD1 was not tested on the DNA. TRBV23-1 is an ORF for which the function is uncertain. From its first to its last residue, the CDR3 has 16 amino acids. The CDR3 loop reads CASSQSLAGTRGAVFF.

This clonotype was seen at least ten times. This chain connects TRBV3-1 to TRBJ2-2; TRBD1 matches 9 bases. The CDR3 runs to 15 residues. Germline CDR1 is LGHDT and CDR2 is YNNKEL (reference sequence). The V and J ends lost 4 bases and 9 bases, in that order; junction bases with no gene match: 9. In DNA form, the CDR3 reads TGTGCCAGCAGCCCGTGGACAGGGGAGGCCAGGGAGCTGTTTTTT. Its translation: CASSPWTGEARELFF. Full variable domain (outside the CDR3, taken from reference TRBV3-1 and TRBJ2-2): DTAVSQTPKYLVTQMGNDKSIKCEQNLGHDTMYWYKQDSKKFLKIMFSYNNKELIINETVPNRFSPKSPDKAHLNLHINSLELGDSAVYFCASSPWTGEARELFFGEGSRLTVL.

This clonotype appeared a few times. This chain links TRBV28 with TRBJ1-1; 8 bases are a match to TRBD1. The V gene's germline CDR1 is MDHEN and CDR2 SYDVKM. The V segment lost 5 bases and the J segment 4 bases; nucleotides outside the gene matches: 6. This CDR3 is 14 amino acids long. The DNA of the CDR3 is TGTGCCAGCAGTACCGCAGGGGGCAGCACTGAAGCTTTCTTT. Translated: CASSTAGGSTEAFF.

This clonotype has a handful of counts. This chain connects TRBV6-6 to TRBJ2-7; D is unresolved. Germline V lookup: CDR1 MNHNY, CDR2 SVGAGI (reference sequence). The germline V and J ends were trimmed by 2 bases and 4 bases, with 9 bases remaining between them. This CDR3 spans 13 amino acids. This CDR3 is CASSYDTVYEQYF. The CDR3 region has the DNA TGTGCCAGCAGTTACGATACAGTATACGAGCAGTACTTC.

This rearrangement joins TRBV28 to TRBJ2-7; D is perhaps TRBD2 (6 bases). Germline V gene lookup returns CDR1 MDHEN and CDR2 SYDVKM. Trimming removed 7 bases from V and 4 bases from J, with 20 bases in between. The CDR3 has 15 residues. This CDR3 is CASTITGTSYYEQYF. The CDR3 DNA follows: TGTGCCAGCACAATCACCGGGACTTCCTATTACGAGCAGTACTTC.

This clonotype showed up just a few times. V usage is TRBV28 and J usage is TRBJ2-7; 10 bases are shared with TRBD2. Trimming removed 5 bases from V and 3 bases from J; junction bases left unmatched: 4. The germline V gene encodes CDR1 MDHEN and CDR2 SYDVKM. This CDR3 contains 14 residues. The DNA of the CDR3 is TGTGCCAGCAGTACACCTAGCGGGGGCTACGAGCAGTACTTC. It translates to CASSTPSGGYEQYF.

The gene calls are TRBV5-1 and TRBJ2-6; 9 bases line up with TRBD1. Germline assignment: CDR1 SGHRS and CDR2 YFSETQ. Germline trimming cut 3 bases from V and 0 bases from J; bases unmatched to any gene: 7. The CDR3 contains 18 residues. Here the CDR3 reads CASSSSGTGSSGANVLTF. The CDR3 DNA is TGCGCCAGCAGCTCGTCCGGGACAGGGAGCTCTGGGGCCAACGTCCTGACTTTC.

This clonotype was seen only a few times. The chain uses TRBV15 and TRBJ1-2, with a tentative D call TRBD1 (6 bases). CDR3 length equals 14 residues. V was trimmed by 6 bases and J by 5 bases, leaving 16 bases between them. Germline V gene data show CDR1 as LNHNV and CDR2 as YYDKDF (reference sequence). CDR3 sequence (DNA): TGTGCCACCAGGGGGGCAGCTGGGGCGTATGGCTACACCTTC. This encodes CATRGAAGAYGYTF.

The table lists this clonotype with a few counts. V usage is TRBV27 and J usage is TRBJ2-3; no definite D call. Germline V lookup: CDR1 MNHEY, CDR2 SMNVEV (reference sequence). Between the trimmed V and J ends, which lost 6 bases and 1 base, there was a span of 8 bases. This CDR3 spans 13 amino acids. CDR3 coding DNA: TGTGCCAGCAGGATACAGCGCACAGATACGCAGTATTTT. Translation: CASRIQRTDTQYF.

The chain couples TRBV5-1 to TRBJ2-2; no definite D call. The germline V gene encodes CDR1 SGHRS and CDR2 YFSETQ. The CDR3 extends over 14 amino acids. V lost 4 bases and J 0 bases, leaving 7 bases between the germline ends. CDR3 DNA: TGCGCCAGCAGCCAACGTACGAACACCGGGGAGCTGTTTTTT. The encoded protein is CASSQRTNTGELFF.

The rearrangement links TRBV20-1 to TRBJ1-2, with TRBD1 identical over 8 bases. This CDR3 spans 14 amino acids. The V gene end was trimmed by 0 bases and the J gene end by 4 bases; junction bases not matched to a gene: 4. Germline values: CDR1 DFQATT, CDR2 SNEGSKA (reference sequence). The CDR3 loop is CSARDCDRGYGYTF. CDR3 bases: TGCAGTGCTAGAGATTGTGACAGGGGCTATGGCTACACCTTC.

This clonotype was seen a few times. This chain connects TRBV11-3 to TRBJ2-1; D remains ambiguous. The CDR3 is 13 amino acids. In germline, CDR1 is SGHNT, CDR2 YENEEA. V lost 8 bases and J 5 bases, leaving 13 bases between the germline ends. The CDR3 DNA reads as TGTGCCAGCTCCCGAAAGTTCCACAATGAGCAGTTCTTC. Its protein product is CASSRKFHNEQFF.

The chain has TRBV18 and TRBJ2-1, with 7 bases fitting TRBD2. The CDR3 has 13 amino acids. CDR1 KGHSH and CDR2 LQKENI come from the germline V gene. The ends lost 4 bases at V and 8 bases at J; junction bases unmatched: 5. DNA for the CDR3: TGTGCCAGCTCACGACTAGCTCGGGATGAGCAGTTCTTC. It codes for CASSRLARDEQFF.

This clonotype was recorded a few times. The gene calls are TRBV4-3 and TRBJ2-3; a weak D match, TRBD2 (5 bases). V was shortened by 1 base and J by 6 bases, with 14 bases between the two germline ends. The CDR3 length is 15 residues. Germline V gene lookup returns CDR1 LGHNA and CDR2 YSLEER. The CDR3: CASSQALGLADTQYF. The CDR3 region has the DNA TGCGCCAGCAGCCAAGCCCTAGGGCTAGCTGATACGCAGTATTTT.

CDR3 DNA: TGTGCCAGCAGTTTTCAGGCCTACGAGCAGTACTTC. Translating it yields CASSFQAYEQYF. This chain joins TRBV28 and TRBJ2-7, with D unclear. With 3 bases removed from V and 2 bases from J, the gap between germline ends came to 5 bases. This CDR3 spans 12 amino acids. Germline lookup yields CDR1 MDHEN and CDR2 SYDVKM.

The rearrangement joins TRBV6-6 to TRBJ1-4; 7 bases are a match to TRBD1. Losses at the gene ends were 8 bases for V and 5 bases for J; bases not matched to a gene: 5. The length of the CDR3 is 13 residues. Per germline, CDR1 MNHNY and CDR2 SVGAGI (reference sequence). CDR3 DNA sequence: TGTGCCAGCGGAGAACAGGGGAATGAAAAACTGTTTTTT. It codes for CASGEQGNEKLFF.

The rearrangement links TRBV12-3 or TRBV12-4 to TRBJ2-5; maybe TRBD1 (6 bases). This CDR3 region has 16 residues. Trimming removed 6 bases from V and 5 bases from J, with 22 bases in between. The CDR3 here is CASRPEQGIPSETQYF. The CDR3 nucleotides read TGTGCCAGCAGGCCAGAACAGGGAATCCCTTCGGAGACCCAGTACTTC.

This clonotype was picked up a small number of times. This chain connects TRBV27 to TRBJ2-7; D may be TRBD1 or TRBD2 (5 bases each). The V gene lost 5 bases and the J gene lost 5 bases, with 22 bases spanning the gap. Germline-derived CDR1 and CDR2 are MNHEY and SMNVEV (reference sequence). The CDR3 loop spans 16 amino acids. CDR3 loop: CASSRETIAGRNEQYF. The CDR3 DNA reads TGTGCCAGCAGTAGAGAAACTATTGCAGGGAGAAACGAGCAGTACTTC.

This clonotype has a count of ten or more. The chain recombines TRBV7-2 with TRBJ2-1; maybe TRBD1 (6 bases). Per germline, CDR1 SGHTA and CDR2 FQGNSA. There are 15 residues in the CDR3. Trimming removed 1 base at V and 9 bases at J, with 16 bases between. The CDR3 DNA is TGTGCCAGCAGCTTAGAGAACACAGGGAGAATTGAGCAGTTCTTC. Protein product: CASSLENTGRIEQFF.